This T cell receptor beta chain was captured in a study of blood T cell repertoires in COVID-19. Per the authors' pipeline: Amplification of reference gene primers provided the estimated nucleated cell counts. Sequenced by immunoSEQ multiplex PCR; TCRdb stores in-frame clones only, minus some. D and trimming come from the DNA, and the V and J calls and clone size come from that table. The sample has 300,000 to 350,000 clones, roughly 90% seen once. Seattle researchers signed up patients amid active infection and tracked them longitudinally. Germline CDR1 and CDR2: MNHEY and SVGAGI. The V end was cut by 0 bases, the J end by 5 bases, with 10 bases between. This CDR3 has 14 residues.

The sample was peripheral blood. The TCR was taken from a woman between 70 and 85 years old with COVID-19, enrolled during active disease. This chain connects TRBV6-5 to TRBJ1-1, with D unclear. The CDR3 nucleotides are TGTGCCAGCAGTTACTCCTTCGGGGAAACTGAAGCTTTCTTT. Translated, it gives CASSYSFGETEAFF.